This section outlines one T cell receptor (beta chain) sequence together with its context. The antigen remains unidentified. This record comes from a study of T-cell memory formation after mild COVID-19. Study information: TCR clusters were mostly confined to one donor each.

Points from the study as a whole: Contracting clones localized mainly to CM and EM when CD4+ and mainly to EMRA when CD8+.

TCRdb re-called the 5' RACE reads with MiXCR, one entry per CDR3 protein. The sample lists about 390,000 distinct CDR3 sequences; 16% were seen once. Germline CDR1 and CDR2: KGHDR and SFDVKD. The CDR3 is made up of 16 amino acids. V dropped 5 bases and J dropped 10 bases, with 23 bases sitting between them. The sequenced sample consisted of PBMCs or a T cell subset sorted from them (not recorded which). This TCR was sampled from a man aged 18 to 30 who had mild COVID-19 (a few samples of this study predate the infection). Cell type and time point are not known. The chain links TRBV24-1 to TRBJ2-1; either TRBD1 or TRBD2 may fit D (5 bases each). CDR3 region: CATSGAPVISGTEQFF. CDR3 nucleotide sequence: TGTGCCACCAGTGGGGCCCCAGTGATTTCCGGGACCGAGCAGTTCTTC.